Below, 21 T cell receptor beta chains from the same sample are listed, as sequenced in a study of blood T cell repertoires in COVID-19. TCRdb's table, derived via immunoSEQ multiplex PCR, lists solely in-frame clones and lacks some. The sample has 130,000 or so clones, roughly 86% seen once; the top ten hold roughly 11%. Sequencing input: peripheral blood. The receptor set was obtained from a woman in her 70s with COVID-19, enrolled during active disease.

There are many counts of this clone. The CDR3 nucleotides are TGTGCCAGCAGTCCGCCGACAGGTATGAACACTGAAGCTTTCTTT. Translating it yields CASSPPTGMNTEAFF. The V call is TRBV28, the J call TRBJ1-1; TRBD1 might be the D (6 bases). This CDR3 region has 15 residues. The V end lost 5 bases, the J end lost 0 bases, and 13 bases lay between the germline ends. From germline, CDR1 is MDHEN and CDR2 SYDVKM.

The count of this clone is one. The V call is TRBV7-9, the J call TRBJ1-6; maybe TRBD1 (5 bases). Trimming removed 6 bases at V and 7 bases at J, with 16 bases between. Germline CDR1 reads SEHNR; CDR2 reads FQNEAQ (reference sequence). CDR3 length equals 15 residues. For the CDR3, the DNA is TGTGCCAGCAGACCCTCCCGGGCAGGGAATTCACCCCTCCACTTT. It encodes CASRPSRAGNSPLHF.

The genes are TRBV27 and TRBJ2-2, with 8 bases identical to TRBD1. J lost 9 bases, V lost 0 bases, and 9 bases had no gene match. There are 16 residues in the CDR3. Germline lookup yields CDR1 MNHEY and CDR2 SMNVEV (reference sequence). CDR3 region: CASSLSATGGVRELFF. DNA for the CDR3: TGTGCCAGCAGTTTATCGGCCACAGGGGGTGTCAGGGAGCTGTTTTTT.

CDR3 amino acids: CASSFTTSGGLTDTQYF. CDR3 bases: TGTGCCAGCAGCTTTACGACTAGCGGGGGCCTCACAGATACGCAGTATTTT. V and J are TRBV7-8 and TRBJ2-3, with TRBD2 matching over 12 bases. This CDR3 spans 17 amino acids. Germline V gives CDR1 SGHVS, CDR2 FQNEAQ. V was pared by 3 bases and J by 2 bases, with 6 bases of the junction left unmatched.

The chain recombines TRBV7-9 with TRBJ2-2; TRBD1 might be the D (6 bases). The ends were cut back, 5 bases at V and 0 bases at J, with 13 bases in the middle. The V gene's germline CDR1 is SEHNR and CDR2 FQNEAQ (reference sequence). This CDR3 is built from 16 residues. This CDR3 reads CASSLRQDSNTGELFF. Written as DNA, the CDR3 is TGTGCCAGCAGCCTACGACAGGATTCGAACACCGGGGAGCTGTTTTTT.

The chain uses TRBV10-2 and TRBJ1-5; 8 nucleotides line up with TRBD1. Germline assignment: CDR1 WSHSY and CDR2 SAAADI. V lost 5 bases, J lost 0 bases, and 6 bases stayed unmatched. The CDR3 extends over 16 amino acids. The CDR3, as DNA: TGCGCCAGCAGTCTGGGACAGGTTTATAGCAATCAGCCCCAGCATTTT. Its protein product is CASSLGQVYSNQPQHF.

The chain couples TRBV4-2 to TRBJ2-3; possibly TRBD2 for D (5 bases). Trimming shortened V by 4 bases and J by 2 bases, and 19 bases separated the two germline ends. Looked up from germline, CDR1 is LGHNA and CDR2 is YNFKEQ. The CDR3 runs 17 residues. The CDR3 nucleotides read TGTGCCAGCAGCCGCCAAACTAGTCCTCGTTTCACAGATACGCAGTATTTT. Protein: CASSRQTSPRFTDTQYF.

This clone was detected only once. J is TRBJ2-7 and V is TRBV5-4; D is possibly TRBD1 (6 bases). Germline lookup yields CDR1 SGHNT and CDR2 YYREEE (reference sequence). V was pared by 1 base and J by 3 bases, with 8 bases between. The CDR3 totals 13 residues. The CDR3 nucleotides are TGTGCCAGCAGCTTGCAGGGGAACTACGAGCAGTACTTC. It codes for CASSLQGNYEQYF.

This chain connects TRBV7-2 to TRBJ2-6, with 9 bases lining up with TRBD2. Trimming cost V 6 bases and J 3 bases; bases outside gene matches: 0. Germline CDR1 reads SGHTA; CDR2 reads FQGNSA. The CDR3 has 14 amino acids. CDR3 region: CASRAGGGANVLTF. For the CDR3, the DNA is TGTGCCAGCAGAGCGGGGGGTGGGGCCAACGTCCTGACTTTC.

The V call is TRBV10-3, the J call TRBJ2-1; 7 positions agree with TRBD2. Germline V lookup: CDR1 ENHRY, CDR2 SYGVKD. The V gene end was trimmed by 2 bases and the J gene end by 5 bases; junction bases not matched to a gene: 6. CDR3 size: 15 residues. This CDR3 reads CAISEQASGNNEQFF. The DNA of the CDR3 is TGTGCCATCAGTGAGCAGGCTAGCGGAAACAATGAGCAGTTCTTC.

The CDR3 is CATSRDSRFRSDTQYF. Here the CDR3 DNA reads TGTGCCACCAGCAGAGATTCCAGGTTTAGGTCAGATACGCAGTATTTT. The genes are TRBV15 and TRBJ2-3; D gene unclear. Trimming removed 0 bases at V and 4 bases at J, with 14 bases between. CDR1 and CDR2 from the germline V gene are LNHNV and YYDKDF (reference sequence). The CDR3 has 16 residues.

The V and J genes are TRBV30 and TRBJ1-1; a weak D match, TRBD1 (5 bases). Trimming removed 5 bases at V and 4 bases at J, with 14 bases between. From germline, CDR1 is GTSNPN and CDR2 SVGIG (reference sequence). CDR3 length equals 13 residues. CDR3 DNA sequence: TGTGCCTGGTGTCTCCCCGGGGGCACTGAAGCTTTCTTT. Translation: CAWCLPGGTEAFF.

This clone appeared a single time. The DNA for the CDR3 is TGTGCCAGCAGCGGGACTAGCGGGGGCTTCCAAGAGACCCAGTACTTC. As protein: CASSGTSGGFQETQYF. The chain recombines TRBV11-2 with TRBJ2-5, with TRBD2 matching 14 bases. Unmatched junction bases numbered 3, after V lost 5 bases and J lost 1 base. This CDR3 has 16 amino acids. Germline values: CDR1 SGHAT, CDR2 FQNNGV. Filled out from reference TRBV11-2 and TRBJ2-5, the complete variable domain reads EAGVAQSPRYKIIEKRQSVAFWCNPISGHATLYWYQQILGQGPKLLIQFQNNGVVDDSQLPKDRFSAERLKGVDSTLKIQPAKLEDSAVYLCASSGTSGGFQETQYFGPGTRLLVL.

The V and J genes are TRBV7-9 and TRBJ1-6; D gene ambiguous. V lost 3 bases, J lost 6 bases, and 21 bases lay in between. The CDR3 sequence is 18 residues long. CDR1 and CDR2 (germline): SEHNR, FQNEAQ (reference sequence). The CDR3 loop is CASSFINRETLFNSPLHF. CDR3 sequence (DNA): TGTGCCAGCAGCTTCATCAACCGGGAGACCCTTTTTAATTCACCCCTCCACTTT.

V gene TRBV5-1 combines with J gene TRBJ1-4; TRBD1 might be the D (5 bases). This CDR3 is built from 12 residues. CDR1 is SGHRS, CDR2 YFSETQ, per germline. Trimming stripped 2 bases from V and 8 bases from J, with 7 bases between. The CDR3, as DNA: TGCGCCAGCAGCTTTGCAGGGGAAAAACTGTTTTTT. The encoded protein is CASSFAGEKLFF.

The V call is TRBV11-2, the J call TRBJ1-4; the D gene is possibly TRBD1 (6 bases). V lost 5 bases, J lost 7 bases, and 17 bases lay in between. CDR3 length equals 15 residues. Germline CDR1 reads SGHAT; CDR2 reads FQNNGV. The CDR3 loop reads CASSPGRGGREKLFF. The DNA for the CDR3 is TGTGCCAGCAGCCCAGGCAGGGGTGGCCGTGAAAAACTGTTTTTT.

This clone was seen a handful of times. The J gene is TRBJ2-3, the V gene TRBV24-1, with 10 bases that match TRBD2. This CDR3 contains 18 residues. Per the germline V gene, CDR1 is KGHDR and CDR2 is SFDVKD. The trim removed 4 bases at V and 4 bases at J, leaving 13 bases unmatched. CDR3 sequence reads: CATSDPKRGGLGPDTQYF. The CDR3 DNA is TGTGCCACCAGTGACCCCAAGCGGGGGGGCCTTGGCCCAGATACGCAGTATTTT.

This chain uses TRBV5-6 with TRBJ1-1, with TRBD1 identical over 7 bases. Germline V gives CDR1 SGHDT, CDR2 YYEEEE. The CDR3 runs to 14 residues. After removal of 4 bases from V and 5 bases from J, the junction contained 8 bases not matched to a gene. This chain's CDR3 is CASSVPTGVTEAFF. DNA for the CDR3: TGTGCCAGCAGCGTACCTACAGGGGTAACTGAAGCTTTCTTT.

A note on this clone: Other DNA variants within this sample encode the same CDR3. V is TRBV5-6 and J is TRBJ1-6; D unresolved. Trimming removed 0 bases from V and 5 bases from J, with 6 bases in between. The CDR3 totals 14 residues. Germline assignment: CDR1 SGHDT and CDR2 YYEEEE. CDR3 region: CASSLGQNNSPLHF. The CDR3 DNA sequence: TGTGCCAGCAGCTTGGGTCAGAATAATTCACCCCTCCACTTT.

The chain joins TRBV3-1 (or the pseudogene TRBV3-2) to TRBJ1-1; 8 bases agree with TRBD1. J gave up 4 bases and V 3 bases, and 4 bases lay outside the gene matches. Germline CDR1 reads LGHDT; CDR2 reads YNNKEL (reference sequence). The CDR3 consists of 14 residues. The CDR3 protein is CASSQATGGTEAFF. In DNA, the CDR3 is TGTGCCAGCAGCCAGGCCACAGGGGGCACTGAAGCTTTCTTT.

The table lists this clone with a few counts. Written as DNA, the CDR3 is TGTGCCAGCAGCTTTAACTGGGGACAGGGTGCCGGAAACACCATATATTTT. It translates to CASSFNWGQGAGNTIYF. This sequence joins TRBV11-2 and TRBJ1-3, with 9 bases lining up with TRBD1. V lost 3 bases and J lost 4; bases outside the gene matches: 10. The CDR3 is 17 amino acids. Germline V CDR1 and CDR2: SGHAT, FQNNGV.